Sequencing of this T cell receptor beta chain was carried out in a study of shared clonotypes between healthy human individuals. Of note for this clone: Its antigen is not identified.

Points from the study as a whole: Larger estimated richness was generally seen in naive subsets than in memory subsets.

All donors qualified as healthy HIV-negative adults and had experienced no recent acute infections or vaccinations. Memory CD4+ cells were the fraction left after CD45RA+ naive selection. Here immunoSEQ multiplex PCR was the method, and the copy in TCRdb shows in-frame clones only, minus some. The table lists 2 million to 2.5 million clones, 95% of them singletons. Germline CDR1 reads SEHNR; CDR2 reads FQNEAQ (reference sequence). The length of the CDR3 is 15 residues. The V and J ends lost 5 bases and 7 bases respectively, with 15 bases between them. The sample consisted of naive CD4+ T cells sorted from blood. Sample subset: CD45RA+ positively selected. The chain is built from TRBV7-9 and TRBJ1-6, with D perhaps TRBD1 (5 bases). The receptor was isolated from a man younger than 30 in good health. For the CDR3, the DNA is TGTGCCAGCAGCCCCCTCCGGGACGCCAATTCACCCCTCCACTTT. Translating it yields CASSPLRDANSPLHF.